This entry lists 28 T cell receptor beta chains sequenced from one sample in a study of T-cell memory formation after mild COVID-19. TCRdb re-called the 5' RACE reads through MiXCR, storing one row per CDR3 protein. The table has about 150,000 distinct CDR3 sequences, around 21% seen once. Sequenced material: PBMCs or a T cell subset sorted from them (not recorded which). These receptors all stem from an adult woman who had mild COVID-19 (a few samples of this study predate the infection). Cell type and time point are not known.

This rearrangement joins TRBV15 to TRBJ2-1, with 7 bases aligning to TRBD1. V lost 5 bases to trimming and J lost 9 bases; unmatched junction nucleotides: 13. The germline gives CDR1 LNHNV, CDR2 YYDKDF (reference sequence). CDR3 length equals 15 residues. The CDR3 nucleotides are TGTGCCACCAGCCCAACCGGGACAGCCCTTAGTGAGCAGTTCTTC. Protein product: CATSPTGTALSEQFF.

About this clonotype: Sequence at one end of the junction differs from germline and may be a read error. The CDR3 DNA reads as TGTGCCAGCAGTGGGGAATCTGGGCAGTTATTC. Translating gives CASSGESGQLF. The V gene is TRBV2, the J gene TRBJ2-1; no firm D call. Per the germline V gene, CDR1 is SNHLY and CDR2 is FYNNEI. CDR3 length equals 11 residues.

This rearrangement joins TRBV5-1 to TRBJ2-2; possibly TRBD1 for D (6 bases). Trimming removed 4 bases at V and 4 bases at J, with 11 bases between. Germline V gene data show CDR1 as SGHRS and CDR2 as YFSETQ. The CDR3 contains 14 residues. CDR3 sequence (DNA): TGCGCCAGCAGCACTGGACAGCCCACCGGGGAGCTGTTTTTT. As protein: CASSTGQPTGELFF.

This sequence joins TRBV3-1 and TRBJ1-5; perhaps TRBD1 as D (5 bases). Trimming stripped 1 base from V and 7 bases from J, with 14 bases between. Germline V gene sequence: CDR1 LGHDT, CDR2 YNNKEL (reference sequence). This CDR3 spans 15 amino acids. The CDR3 DNA is TGTGCCAGCAGCCAAGGGGGGGGGACGCGGCAGCCCCAGCATTTT. This sequence encodes CASSQGGGTRQPQHF.

This clonotype was observed a handful of times. The chain couples TRBV14 to TRBJ2-5, with D perhaps matching TRBD1 (6 bases). This CDR3 spans 14 amino acids. CDR1 is SGHDN, CDR2 FVKESK, per germline. Trimming took 4 bases from V and 5 from J, leaving 14 bases between them. The CDR3 bases are TGTGCCAGCAGCCGAGGACAGCCGACGGAGACCCAGTACTTC. This translates into CASSRGQPTETQYF.

V and J are TRBV7-9 and TRBJ2-2; no clear D gene. The CDR3 length is 15 residues. The V gene lost 2 bases and the J gene lost 6 bases, with 13 bases spanning the gap. Germline lookup yields CDR1 SEHNR and CDR2 FQNEAQ (reference sequence). For the CDR3, the DNA is TGTGCCAGCAGCTTATATCAGCGACGGGCCGGGGAGCTGTTTTTT. As protein: CASSLYQRRAGELFF.

The sample holds a few counts of this clonotype. V is TRBV24-1 and J is TRBJ2-3; 11 bases agree with TRBD2. The trim removed 0 bases at V and 5 bases at J, leaving 0 bases unmatched. The CDR3 length is 15 residues. Germline V gene lookup returns CDR1 KGHDR and CDR2 SFDVKD. The CDR3 protein is CATSDLGTSGDTQYF. CDR3 nucleotide sequence: TGTGCCACCAGTGATTTGGGGACTAGCGGAGATACGCAGTATTTT.

The J gene is TRBJ2-4, the V gene TRBV12-3 or TRBV12-4; D not certain. This CDR3 is built from 12 residues. V gave up 6 bases and J gave up 7 bases, with 10 bases separating them. CDR3 sequence: CASSPLRNIQYF. The CDR3 DNA sequence: TGTGCCAGCAGCCCCCTTCGCAACATTCAGTACTTC.

This chain links TRBV20-1 with TRBJ2-7; 11 positions agree with TRBD2. Germline lookup yields CDR1 DFQATT and CDR2 SNEGSKA (reference sequence). The junction had 12 bases not matched to a gene; V was cut back by 1 base and J by 4 bases. The CDR3 has 17 amino acids. The CDR3 sequence: CSARGVTSGASPYEQYF. CDR3 sequence (DNA): TGCAGTGCTAGAGGCGTGACTAGCGGGGCGTCCCCATACGAGCAGTACTTC.

This chain joins TRBV6-2 or TRBV6-3 and TRBJ2-5, with TRBD1 matching 10 bases. The CDR3 is 15 amino acids. V lost 5 bases and J lost 5; bases outside the gene matches: 8. The germline CDR1 and CDR2 sequences are MNHEY and SVGEGT. CDR3 sequence reads: CASSAPGQGSETQYF. The CDR3, as DNA: TGTGCCAGCAGTGCACCGGGACAGGGGTCGGAGACCCAGTACTTC.

The chain recombines TRBV12-3 or TRBV12-4 with TRBJ1-2, with 11 nucleotides matching TRBD1. The trim removed 6 bases at V and 5 bases at J, leaving 17 bases unmatched. The length of the CDR3 is 18 residues. This CDR3 is CASRRTGGSGSRGYGYTF. The CDR3 DNA sequence: TGTGCCAGCAGAAGGACAGGGGGCTCCGGTAGCCGAGGGTATGGCTACACCTTC.

J is TRBJ2-2 and V is TRBV20-1, with D uncertain. CDR1 is DFQATT and CDR2 is SNEGSKA in the germline V gene (reference sequence). Trimming stripped 1 base from V and 4 bases from J, with 13 bases between. The CDR3 is made up of 15 amino acids. The CDR3: CSARVSSKGTGELFF. DNA of the CDR3: TGCAGTGCTAGAGTTAGCTCGAAAGGCACCGGGGAGCTGTTTTTT.

This clonotype came up a few times. The chain is built from TRBV5-1 and TRBJ2-3; D ambiguous. V gave up 3 bases and J gave up 0 bases, with 2 bases separating them. The CDR3 is 12 amino acids. Germline V gene sequence: CDR1 SGHRS, CDR2 YFSETQ. The CDR3 reads CASSWSTDTQYF. As DNA, the CDR3 is TGCGCCAGCAGCTGGAGCACAGATACGCAGTATTTT.

The rearrangement links TRBV5-4 to TRBJ2-1; either TRBD1 or TRBD2 may supply D (5 bases each). Germline V lookup: CDR1 SGHNT, CDR2 YYREEE (reference sequence). CDR3 length: 16 amino acids. Trimming removed 3 bases from V and 4 bases from J, with 17 bases in between. The chain's CDR3 is CASSSSRGPRYNEQFF. The CDR3 region has the DNA TGTGCCAGCAGCTCCAGCCGGGGACCAAGGTACAATGAGCAGTTCTTC.

This clonotype was recorded once. The chain joins TRBV6-1 to TRBJ2-6; D gene unclear. CDR1 and CDR2 from the germline V gene are MNHNS and SASEGT. Deletions cut 6 bases from V and 0 bases from J, with 6 bases between. This CDR3 has 14 amino acids. DNA of the CDR3: TGTGCCAGCAGGTTTGTCTCTGGGGCCAACGTCCTGACTTTC. Its protein product is CASRFVSGANVLTF.

The J gene is TRBJ1-1, the V gene TRBV6-5, with TRBD1 identical over 8 bases. Germline V lookup: CDR1 MNHEY, CDR2 SVGAGI. This CDR3 spans 14 amino acids. The V gene end was trimmed by 6 bases and the J gene end by 2 bases; junction bases not matched to a gene: 5. In nucleotides, the CDR3 is TGTGCCAGCAGACCTGACAGGGGAAACACTGAAGCTTTCTTT. It codes for CASRPDRGNTEAFF.

This chain connects TRBV12-3 or TRBV12-4 to TRBJ2-5, with 7 bases fitting TRBD2. V lost 1 base to trimming and J lost 1 base; unmatched junction nucleotides: 3. The CDR3 sequence is 15 residues long. CDR3 DNA: TGTGCCAGCAGTTTAGTAGCGGGTCCCCAAGAGACCCAGTACTTC. Translated, it gives CASSLVAGPQETQYF.

The chain employs TRBV18 and TRBJ2-7; D is possibly TRBD1 (5 bases). Germline assignment: CDR1 KGHSH and CDR2 LQKENI. This CDR3 region has 17 residues. Trimming took off 1 base at V and 3 bases at J, with 19 bases between the two ends. Written as DNA, the CDR3 is TGTGCCAGCTCACCACTGCTCTACAGGACCGCCGGCTACGAGCAGTACTTC. It translates to CASSPLLYRTAGYEQYF.

V and J are TRBV5-1 and TRBJ1-5; unclear D gene. CDR1 is SGHRS, CDR2 YFSETQ, per germline. The length of the CDR3 is 11 residues. The V gene lost 3 bases and the J gene lost 6 bases, with 4 bases spanning the gap. CDR3 sequence reads: CASSSVQPQHF. The CDR3 bases are TGCGCCAGCAGCTCGGTTCAGCCCCAGCATTTT.

This clonotype occurred a few times. V and J are TRBV5-5 and TRBJ2-3, with 14 bases lining up with TRBD2. V lost 3 bases, J lost 7 bases, and 7 bases stayed unmatched. The CDR3 covers 16 residues. Germline assignment: CDR1 SGHKS and CDR2 YYEKEE (reference sequence). The CDR3: CASSSLGLAGGNTQYF. The DNA of the CDR3 is TGTGCCAGCAGCTCCCTCGGACTAGCGGGAGGAAATACGCAGTATTTT.

This clonotype was found many times. The CDR3 nucleotides are TGTGCCAGCAGTTCCGGGACTCCAAAGCAGTTCTTC. This encodes CASSSGTPKQFF. The chain links TRBV12-3 or TRBV12-4 to TRBJ2-1; D may be TRBD2 (6 bases). The CDR3 loop spans 12 amino acids. Trimming removed 4 bases from V and 11 bases from J, with 12 bases in between.

The chain recombines TRBV30 with TRBJ1-3, with TRBD1 identical over 11 bases. Trimming removed 2 bases from V and 2 bases from J; junction bases left unmatched: 5. This CDR3 has 16 residues. Germline V gene sequence: CDR1 GTSNPN, CDR2 SVGIG (reference sequence). The CDR3 here is CAWSFPGQGAGNTIYF. The CDR3 nucleotides are TGTGCCTGGAGTTTTCCGGGACAGGGGGCTGGAAACACCATATATTTT.

This clonotype appeared a few times. V is TRBV20-1 and J is TRBJ2-5; D may be TRBD1 or TRBD2 (5 bases each). CDR1 is DFQATT, CDR2 SNEGSKA, per germline (reference sequence). V was trimmed by 5 bases and J by 3 bases, leaving 16 bases between them. The CDR3 has 14 amino acids. The DNA of the CDR3 is TGCAGTGCTGGGGCGCGGGCCACCAAAGAGACCCAGTACTTC. It codes for CSAGARATKETQYF.

The chain employs TRBV5-1 and TRBJ1-5; TRBD1 matches at 8 bases. The CDR3 length is 14 residues. Germline V lookup: CDR1 SGHRS, CDR2 YFSETQ. V lost 4 bases, J lost 2 bases, and 2 bases stayed unmatched. The CDR3 nucleotides are TGCGCCAGCAGCACGACAGGGGGCAATCAGCCCCAGCATTTT. This gives the protein CASSTTGGNQPQHF.

The DNA for the CDR3 is TGTGCCAGCAGCCCGAGGGGCGGTGATGGCTACACCTTC. Amino acids: CASSPRGGDGYTF. The chain has TRBV7-9 and TRBJ1-2; possible D gene TRBD1, 5 bases. Per germline, CDR1 SEHNR and CDR2 FQNEAQ (reference sequence). V dropped 5 bases and J dropped 6 bases, with 13 bases sitting between them. This CDR3 comprises 13 residues.

This chain uses TRBV12-3 or TRBV12-4 with TRBJ1-5, with 8 bases fitting TRBD1. The CDR3 sequence is 15 residues long. V was clipped by 5 bases and J by 4 bases; unmatched bases: 7. As DNA, the CDR3 is TGTGCCAGCAGTCTGAGACAGGGGTTGAATCAGCCCCAGCATTTT. Translation: CASSLRQGLNQPQHF.

The V and J genes are TRBV5-1 and TRBJ1-3; tentatively, D is TRBD1 (5 bases). The CDR3 spans 16 residues. CDR1 is SGHRS and CDR2 is YFSETQ in the germline V gene. With 0 bases removed from V and 0 bases from J, the gap between germline ends came to 10 bases. The CDR3 spells CASSLVTGYSGNTIYF. CDR3 coding DNA: TGCGCCAGCAGCTTGGTAACAGGATACTCTGGAAACACCATATATTTT. Together with reference TRBV5-1 and TRBJ1-3, the CDR3 gives the full variable domain: KAGVTQTPRYLIKTRGQQVTLSCSPISGHRSVSWYQQTPGQGLQFLFEYFSETQRNKGNFPGRFSGRQFSNSRSEMNVSTLELGDSALYLCASSLVTGYSGNTIYFGEGSWLTVV.

The V gene is TRBV28, the J gene TRBJ2-5, with D possibly TRBD2 on 6 matching bases. The CDR3 loop spans 14 amino acids. V gave up 7 bases and J gave up 5 bases, with 17 bases separating them. The germline gives CDR1 MDHEN, CDR2 SYDVKM. The CDR3 sequence is CASTPPGGVETQYF. CDR3 DNA sequence: TGTGCCAGCACCCCCCCGGGCGGGGTCGAGACCCAGTACTTC.